This T cell receptor (beta chain) was captured by sequencing in a study of neurological immune-mediated disorders. Using its own MiXCR run on the 5' RACE reads, TCRdb lists one record per CDR3 protein. The sample lists roughly 50,000 distinct CDR3 sequences, approximately 15% occurring once. Many counts were recorded for this clonotype. What it binds is unknown. The controls, all healthy individuals, were blood bank volunteers in Maryland, USA. Unsorted libraries were derived from 2 million PBMCs stored at -80 C. The J segment lost 9 bases and the V segment lost 5 bases, leaving 10 bases of the junction unmatched. Germline V gene sequence: CDR1 SEHNR, CDR2 FQNEAQ (reference sequence). This CDR3 is 15 amino acids long. Whole-study results and caveats: It was HTLV-1-associated myelopathy that showed the most TCR clonal expansion, while multiple sclerosis showed the least, falling below healthy controls. None of the CDR3 amino acid sequences of expanded clones recurred across subjects, suggesting private repertoires in all groups.

The clonotype originates from a man aged 55-75 years in good health. The V gene is TRBV7-9, the J gene TRBJ1-3; TRBD1 matches 10 bases. The sample comprised PBMCs. The CDR3 bases are TGTGCCAGCAGCCCCCAGGGACAGGGGAAAGGCACCATATATTTT. It translates to CASSPQGQGKGTIYF.